This T cell receptor gamma chain was documented in a study of gamma-delta T cells after stem cell transplantation. TCRdb reanalyzed the RT-PCR reads using CATT. The table shows several hundred gamma-chain clones, with about a fifth occurring only once. The CDR3 sequence is 17 residues long. Germline trimming cut 3 bases from V and 7 bases from J; bases unmatched to any gene: 9. In germline, CDR1 is GITISATS, CDR2 ISYDGTV (reference sequence). The receptor was derived from a human donor. It is not recorded whose cells these are; they may come from a transplant donor. What was sequenced was gamma-delta T cells. The V call is TRGV9, the J call TRGJP. CDR3 loop: CALWENTGELGKKIKVF. The CDR3 DNA reads as TGTGCCTTGTGGGAGAACACGGGGGAGTTGGGCAAAAAAATCAAGGTATTT.